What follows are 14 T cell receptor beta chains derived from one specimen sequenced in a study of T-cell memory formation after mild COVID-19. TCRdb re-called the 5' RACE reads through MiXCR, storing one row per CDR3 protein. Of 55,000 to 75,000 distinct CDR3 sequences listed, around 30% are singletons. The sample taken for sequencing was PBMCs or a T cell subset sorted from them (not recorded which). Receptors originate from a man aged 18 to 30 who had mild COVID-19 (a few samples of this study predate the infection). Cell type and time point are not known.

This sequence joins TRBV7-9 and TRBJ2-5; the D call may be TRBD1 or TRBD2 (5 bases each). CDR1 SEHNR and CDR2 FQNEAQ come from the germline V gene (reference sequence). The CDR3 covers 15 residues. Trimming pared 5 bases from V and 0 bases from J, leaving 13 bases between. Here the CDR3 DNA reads TGTGCCAGCAGCGGAAGGGGCGGGTACCAAGAGACCCAGTACTTC. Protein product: CASSGRGGYQETQYF.

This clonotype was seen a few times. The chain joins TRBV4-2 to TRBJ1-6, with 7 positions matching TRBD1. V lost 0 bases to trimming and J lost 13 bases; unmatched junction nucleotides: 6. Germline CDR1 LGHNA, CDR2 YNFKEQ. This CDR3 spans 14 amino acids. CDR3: CASSQETGPRPLHF. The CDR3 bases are TGTGCCAGCAGCCAAGAGACAGGGCCACGGCCCCTCCACTTT.

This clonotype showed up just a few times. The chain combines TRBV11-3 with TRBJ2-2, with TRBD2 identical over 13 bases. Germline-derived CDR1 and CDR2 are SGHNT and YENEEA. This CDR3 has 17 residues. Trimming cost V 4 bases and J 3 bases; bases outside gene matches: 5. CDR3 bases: TGTGCCAGCAGCTCTACTAGCGGGGGGGCGTACACCGGGGAGCTGTTTTTT. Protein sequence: CASSSTSGGAYTGELFF.

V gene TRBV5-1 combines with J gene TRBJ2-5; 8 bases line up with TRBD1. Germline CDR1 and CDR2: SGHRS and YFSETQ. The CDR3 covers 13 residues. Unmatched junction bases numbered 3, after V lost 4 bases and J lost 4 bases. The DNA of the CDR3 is TGCGCCAGCAGCGTGGGACAGGCAGAGACCCAGTACTTC. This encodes CASSVGQAETQYF.

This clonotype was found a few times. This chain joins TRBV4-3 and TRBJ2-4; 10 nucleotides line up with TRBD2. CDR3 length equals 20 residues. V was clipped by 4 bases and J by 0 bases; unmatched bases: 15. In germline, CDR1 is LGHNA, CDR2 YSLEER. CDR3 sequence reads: CASSPSGTSARVGAKNIQYF. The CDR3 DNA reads TGCGCCAGCAGCCCAAGCGGGACTAGCGCCCGGGTTGGAGCCAAAAACATTCAGTACTTC.

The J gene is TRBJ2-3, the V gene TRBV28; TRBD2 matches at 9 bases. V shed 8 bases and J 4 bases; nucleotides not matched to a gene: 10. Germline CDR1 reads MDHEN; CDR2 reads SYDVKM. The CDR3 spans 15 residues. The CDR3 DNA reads TGTGCCAGCGGCTCCCTAGCGGGGAAATCAGATACGCAGTATTTT. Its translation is CASGSLAGKSDTQYF.

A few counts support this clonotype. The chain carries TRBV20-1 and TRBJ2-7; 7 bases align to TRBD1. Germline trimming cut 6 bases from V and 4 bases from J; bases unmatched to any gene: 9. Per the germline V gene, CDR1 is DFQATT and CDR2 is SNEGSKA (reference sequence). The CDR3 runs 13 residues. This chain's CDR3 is CSAPTGTEYEQYF. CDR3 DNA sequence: TGCAGTGCGCCCACCGGGACAGAATACGAGCAGTACTTC.

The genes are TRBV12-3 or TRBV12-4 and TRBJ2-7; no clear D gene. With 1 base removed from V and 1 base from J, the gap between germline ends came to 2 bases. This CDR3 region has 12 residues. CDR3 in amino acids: CASSLESYEQYF. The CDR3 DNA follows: TGTGCCAGCAGTTTAGAATCCTACGAGCAGTACTTC.

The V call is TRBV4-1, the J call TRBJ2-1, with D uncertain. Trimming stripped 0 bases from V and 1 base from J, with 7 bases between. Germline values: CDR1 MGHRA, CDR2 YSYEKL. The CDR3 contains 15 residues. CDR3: CASSQDPDSYNEQFF. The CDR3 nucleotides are TGCGCCAGCAGCCAAGATCCCGATTCCTACAATGAGCAGTTCTTC.

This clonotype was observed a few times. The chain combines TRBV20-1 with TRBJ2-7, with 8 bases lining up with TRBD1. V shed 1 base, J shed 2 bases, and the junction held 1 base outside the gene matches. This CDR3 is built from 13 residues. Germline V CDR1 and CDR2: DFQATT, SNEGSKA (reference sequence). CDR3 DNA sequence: TGCAGTGCTAGAGCAGGGGGCACCTACGAGCAGTACTTC. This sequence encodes CSARAGGTYEQYF.

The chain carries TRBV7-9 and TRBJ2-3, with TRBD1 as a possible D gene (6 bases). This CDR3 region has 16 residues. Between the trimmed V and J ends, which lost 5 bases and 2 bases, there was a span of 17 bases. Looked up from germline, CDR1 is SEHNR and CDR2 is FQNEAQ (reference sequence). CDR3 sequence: CASSRGGHRNTDTQYF. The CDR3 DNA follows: TGTGCCAGCAGCCGAGGGGGTCACAGAAACACAGATACGCAGTATTTT.

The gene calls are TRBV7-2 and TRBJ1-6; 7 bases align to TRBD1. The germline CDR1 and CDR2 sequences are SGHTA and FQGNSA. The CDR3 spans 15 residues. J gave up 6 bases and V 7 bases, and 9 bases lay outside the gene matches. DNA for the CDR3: TGTGCCAGCACCCTTAGCAGGGGGAGTAATTCACCCCTCCACTTT. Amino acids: CASTLSRGSNSPLHF.

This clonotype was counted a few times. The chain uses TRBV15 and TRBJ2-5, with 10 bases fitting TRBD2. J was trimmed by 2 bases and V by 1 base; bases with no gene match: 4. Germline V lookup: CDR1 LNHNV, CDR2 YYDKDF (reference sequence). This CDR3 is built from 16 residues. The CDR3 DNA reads TGTGCCACCAGCAGAGCGACTAGCGGGCGACAAGAGACCCAGTACTTC. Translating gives CATSRATSGRQETQYF.

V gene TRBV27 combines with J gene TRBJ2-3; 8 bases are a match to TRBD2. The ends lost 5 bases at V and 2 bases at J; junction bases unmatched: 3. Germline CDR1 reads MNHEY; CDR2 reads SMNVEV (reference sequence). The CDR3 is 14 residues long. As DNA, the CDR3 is TGTGCCAGCAGTAGCGGGGGTTTCACAGATACGCAGTATTTT. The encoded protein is CASSSGGFTDTQYF.